This T cell receptor beta chain derives from a study of control samples from healthy donors and cancer patients. Method: immunoSEQ multiplex PCR; TCRdb's copy keeps in-frame clones and lacks some. The sample lists approximately 180,000 clones, approximately 94% seen once, with around 1.5% in the top ten. Trimming removed 6 bases from V and 0 bases from J; junction bases left unmatched: 11. Germline V gene lookup returns CDR1 SEHNR and CDR2 FQNEAQ (reference sequence). This CDR3 region has 17 residues. The receptor was isolated from a woman younger than 35 in good health. Sequences were obtained from blood. The chain combines TRBV7-9 with TRBJ1-3; 7 bases align to TRBD1. The CDR3 DNA follows: TGTGCCAGCAGTCACGGCCTGACAGGGAGCTCTGGAAACACCATATATTTT. Translation gives CASSHGLTGSSGNTIYF.